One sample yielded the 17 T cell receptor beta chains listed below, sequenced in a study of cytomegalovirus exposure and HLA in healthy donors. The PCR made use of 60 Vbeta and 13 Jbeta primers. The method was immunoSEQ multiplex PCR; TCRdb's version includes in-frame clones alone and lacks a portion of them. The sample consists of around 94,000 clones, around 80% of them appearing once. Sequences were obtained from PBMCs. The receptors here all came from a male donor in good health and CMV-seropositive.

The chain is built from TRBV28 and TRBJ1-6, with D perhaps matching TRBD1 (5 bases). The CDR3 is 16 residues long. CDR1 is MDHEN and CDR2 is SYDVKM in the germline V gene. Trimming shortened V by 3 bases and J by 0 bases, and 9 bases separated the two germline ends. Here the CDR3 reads CASSLGGGSYNSPLHF. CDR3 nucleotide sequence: TGTGCCAGCAGTTTGGGGGGGGGCTCCTATAATTCACCCCTCCACTTT.

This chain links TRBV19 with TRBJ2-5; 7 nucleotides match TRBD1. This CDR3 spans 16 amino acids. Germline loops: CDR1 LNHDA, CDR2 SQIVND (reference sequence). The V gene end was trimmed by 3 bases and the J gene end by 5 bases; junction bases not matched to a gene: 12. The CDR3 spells CASSMGQSPGWETQYF. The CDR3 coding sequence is TGTGCCAGTAGTATGGGACAGAGCCCAGGGTGGGAGACCCAGTACTTC. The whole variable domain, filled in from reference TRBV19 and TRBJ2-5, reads DGGITQSPKYLFRKEGQNVTLSCEQNLNHDAMYWYRQDPGQGLRLIYYSQIVNDFQKGDIAEGYSVSREKKESFPLTVTSAQKNPTAFYLCASSMGQSPGWETQYFGPGTRLLVL.

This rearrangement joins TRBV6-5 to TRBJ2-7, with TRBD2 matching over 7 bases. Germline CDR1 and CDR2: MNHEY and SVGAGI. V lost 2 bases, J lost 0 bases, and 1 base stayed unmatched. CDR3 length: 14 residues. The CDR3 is CASSYGGGSYEQYF. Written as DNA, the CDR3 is TGTGCCAGCAGTTACGGCGGGGGCTCCTACGAGCAGTACTTC.

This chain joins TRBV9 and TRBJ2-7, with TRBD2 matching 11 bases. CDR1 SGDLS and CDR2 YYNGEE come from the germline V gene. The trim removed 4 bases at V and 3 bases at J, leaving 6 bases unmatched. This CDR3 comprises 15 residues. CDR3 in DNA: TGTGCCAGCAGCCCCCGTACTAGCGGGAGCTACGAGCAGTACTTC. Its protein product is CASSPRTSGSYEQYF.

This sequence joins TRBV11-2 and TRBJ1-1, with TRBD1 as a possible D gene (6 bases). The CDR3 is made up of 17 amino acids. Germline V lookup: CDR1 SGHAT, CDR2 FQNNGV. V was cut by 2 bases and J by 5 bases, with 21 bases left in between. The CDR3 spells CASSLWGKGQTQTEAFF. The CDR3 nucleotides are TGTGCCAGCAGCTTATGGGGGAAGGGACAAACACAGACTGAAGCTTTCTTT.

CDR3 bases: TGCGCCAGCAGCCCGCGGGGGGGCGATCGTCAGGAGCAGTTCTTC. This encodes CASSPRGGDRQEQFF. The J gene is TRBJ2-1, the V gene TRBV5-1; 9 bases are a match to TRBD2. Germline V gives CDR1 SGHRS, CDR2 YFSETQ. The CDR3 is 15 residues long. The junction had 12 bases not matched to a gene; V was cut back by 4 bases and J by 10 bases.

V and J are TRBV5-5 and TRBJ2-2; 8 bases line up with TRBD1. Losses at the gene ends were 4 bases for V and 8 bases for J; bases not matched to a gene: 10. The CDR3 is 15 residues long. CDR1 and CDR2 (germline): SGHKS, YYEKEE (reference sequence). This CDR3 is CASSAAGGRRGELFF. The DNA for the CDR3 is TGTGCCAGCAGCGCAGCAGGGGGCAGGCGTGGGGAGCTGTTTTTT.

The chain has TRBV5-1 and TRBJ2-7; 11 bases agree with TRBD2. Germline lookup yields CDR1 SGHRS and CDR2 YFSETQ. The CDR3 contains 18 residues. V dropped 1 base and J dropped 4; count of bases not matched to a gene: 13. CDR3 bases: TGCGCCAGCAGCTTGACATCGGGACTAGCGGAGTTGTTATACGAGCAGTACTTC. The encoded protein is CASSLTSGLAELLYEQYF.

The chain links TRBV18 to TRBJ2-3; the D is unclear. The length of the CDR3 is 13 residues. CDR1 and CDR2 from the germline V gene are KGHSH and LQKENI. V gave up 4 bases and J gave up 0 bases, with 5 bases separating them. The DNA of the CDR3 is TGTGCCAGCTCACATACTAGCACAGATACGCAGTATTTT. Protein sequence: CASSHTSTDTQYF.

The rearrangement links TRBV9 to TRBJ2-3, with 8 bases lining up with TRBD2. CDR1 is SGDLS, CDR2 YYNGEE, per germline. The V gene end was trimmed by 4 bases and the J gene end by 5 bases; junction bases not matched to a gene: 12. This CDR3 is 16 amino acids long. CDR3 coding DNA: TGTGCCAGCAGCCCGAGAGCGGGAGTTTTCGGAGATACGCAGTATTTT. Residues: CASSPRAGVFGDTQYF.

CDR3 region: CASKDREGLSSYEQYF. In nucleotides, the CDR3 is TGTGCCAGCAAGGACAGGGAGGGCCTCAGCTCCTACGAGCAGTACTTC. This chain links TRBV2 with TRBJ2-7, with D tentatively TRBD1 (8 bases). CDR1 and CDR2 from the germline V gene are SNHLY and FYNNEI. CDR3 size: 16 residues. V dropped 7 bases and J dropped 0 bases, with 19 bases sitting between them.

This CDR3 is CASSLGLAGGLGTDTQYF. As DNA, the CDR3 is TGTGCCAGCAGCTTGGGACTAGCGGGGGGACTTGGCACAGATACGCAGTATTTT. The V and J genes are TRBV5-4 and TRBJ2-3; 13 nucleotides agree with TRBD2. CDR1 is SGHNT, CDR2 YYREEE, per germline (reference sequence). V lost 0 bases, J lost 1 base, and 5 bases stayed unmatched. The CDR3 totals 18 residues.

The CDR3 loop is CASSFEPQTMNTEAFF. The CDR3 DNA sequence: TGTGCCAGCAGCTTCGAACCACAGACCATGAACACTGAAGCTTTCTTT. The chain combines TRBV5-4 with TRBJ1-1; D gene uncertain. V was pared by 2 bases and J by 0 bases, with 14 bases between. The germline gives CDR1 SGHNT, CDR2 YYREEE (reference sequence). The CDR3 is made up of 16 amino acids.

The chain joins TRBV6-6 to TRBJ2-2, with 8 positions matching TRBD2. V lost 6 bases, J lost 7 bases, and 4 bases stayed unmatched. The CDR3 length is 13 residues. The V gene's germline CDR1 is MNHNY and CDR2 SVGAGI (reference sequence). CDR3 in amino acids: CASSLRGGGELFF. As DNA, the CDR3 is TGTGCCAGCAGCCTCCGGGGGGGCGGGGAGCTGTTTTTT.

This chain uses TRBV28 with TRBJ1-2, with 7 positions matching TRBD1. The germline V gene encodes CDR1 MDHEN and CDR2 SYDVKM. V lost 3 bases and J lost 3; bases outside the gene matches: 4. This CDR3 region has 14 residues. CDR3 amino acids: CASSFLQGYYGYTF. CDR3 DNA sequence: TGTGCCAGCAGTTTCTTACAGGGGTACTATGGCTACACCTTC.

CDR3 sequence reads: CASSGGREKLFF. DNA for the CDR3: TGTGCCTCAAGCGGGGGGCGGGAAAAACTGTTTTTT. This sequence joins TRBV19 and TRBJ1-4; D perhaps matches TRBD1 (6 bases). CDR3 size: 12 residues. CDR1 LNHDA and CDR2 SQIVND come from the germline V gene (reference sequence). Trimming shortened V by 11 bases and J by 8 bases, and 15 bases separated the two germline ends.

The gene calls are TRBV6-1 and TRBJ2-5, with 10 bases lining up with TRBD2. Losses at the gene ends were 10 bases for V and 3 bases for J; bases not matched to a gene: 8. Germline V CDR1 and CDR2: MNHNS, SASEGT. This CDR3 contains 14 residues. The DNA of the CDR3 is TGTGCCATCGCGCCCCTAGCGGGAGAAGAGACCCAGTACTTC. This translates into CAIAPLAGEETQYF.